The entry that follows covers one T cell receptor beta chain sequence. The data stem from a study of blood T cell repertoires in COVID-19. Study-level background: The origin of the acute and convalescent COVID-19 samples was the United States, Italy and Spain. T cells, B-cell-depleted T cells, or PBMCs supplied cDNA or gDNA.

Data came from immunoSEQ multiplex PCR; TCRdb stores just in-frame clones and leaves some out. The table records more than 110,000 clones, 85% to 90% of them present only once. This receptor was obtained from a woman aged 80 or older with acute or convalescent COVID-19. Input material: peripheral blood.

The CDR3 sequence: CASSLGGGAWETQYF. The CDR3 bases are TGTGCCAGCAGCTTAGGCGGGGGGGCATGGGAGACCCAGTACTTC. The chain employs TRBV7-8 and TRBJ2-5; 9 nucleotides line up with TRBD2. Per germline, CDR1 SGHVS and CDR2 FQNEAQ. The junction had 5 bases not matched to a gene; V was cut back by 1 base and J by 5 bases. The CDR3 contains 15 residues.